The 23 T cell receptor beta chains below were found in one sample sequenced in a study of response to subunit inactivated influenza vaccine. One entry per CDR3 protein, called by TCRdb with MiXCR from the RT-PCR reads. This table has fewer than 650,000 distinct CDR3 sequences, under 15% appearing once. The sequencing here drew on PBMCs from blood, taken 45 days after vaccination. Receptors originate from a man in his fifties who received an inactivated influenza vaccine.

This chain connects TRBV4-3 to TRBJ2-1; D might be TRBD2 (6 bases). Germline V gene lookup returns CDR1 LGHNA and CDR2 YSLEER. The length of the CDR3 is 16 residues. Between the trimmed V and J ends, which lost 3 bases and 4 bases, there was a span of 16 bases. This CDR3 reads CASSQILGSSYNEQFF. The CDR3 nucleotides read TGCGCCAGCAGCCAGATCCTCGGGAGTTCGTACAATGAGCAGTTCTTC.

This clonotype was detected a few times. The CDR3 DNA reads TGCGCCAGCAGCTTGTGGGGACAGAACACTGAAGCTTTCTTT. This translates into CASSLWGQNTEAFF. This chain connects TRBV5-1 to TRBJ1-1; maybe TRBD1 (6 bases). V lost 1 base, J lost 1 base, and 8 bases lay in between. The CDR3 extends over 14 amino acids. Germline CDR1 reads SGHRS; CDR2 reads YFSETQ.

This clonotype was recorded a few times. The chain uses TRBV28 and TRBJ1-2, with unresolved D. Trimming cost V 4 bases and J 5 bases, with 11 bases left between them. This CDR3 region has 13 residues. Germline V CDR1 and CDR2: MDHEN, SYDVKM. This chain's CDR3 is CASSSLANYGYTF. CDR3 DNA: TGTGCCAGCAGTTCTCTGGCGAATTATGGCTACACCTTC.

This clonotype was counted between two and nine times. V gene TRBV3-1 combines with J gene TRBJ2-3; a possible D gene is TRBD2 (5 bases). Germline assignment: CDR1 LGHDT and CDR2 YNNKEL (reference sequence). This CDR3 is 14 amino acids long. Trimming pared 11 bases from V and 2 bases from J, leaving 17 bases between. The CDR3 nucleotides are TGTGCCGTAAAAGGAGCGGTCCCCACAGATACGCAGTATTTT. Residues: CAVKGAVPTDTQYF.

This clonotype has ten or more counts. CDR3: CAISESGTGADTQYF. In DNA, the CDR3 is TGTGCCATCAGTGAGTCCGGGACAGGGGCGGATACGCAGTATTTT. The V call is TRBV10-3, the J call TRBJ2-3, with TRBD1 identical over 10 bases. With V trimmed by 0 bases and J by 6 bases, 3 bases remained unmatched. Germline CDR1 and CDR2: ENHRY and SYGVKD. This CDR3 is 15 amino acids long.

V gene TRBV28 combines with J gene TRBJ1-5; D is unclear. Germline V gene lookup returns CDR1 MDHEN and CDR2 SYDVKM. The CDR3 is 13 residues long. The V gene lost 1 base and the J gene lost 7 bases, with 8 bases spanning the gap. CDR3 sequence (DNA): TGTGCCAGCAGTTTATTGTCCCCGCAGCCCCAGCATTTT. Translated: CASSLLSPQPQHF.

The chain couples TRBV20-1 to TRBJ2-1; possibly TRBD2 for D (5 bases). The V end lost 0 bases, the J end lost 7 bases, and 19 bases lay between the germline ends. The CDR3 covers 16 residues. The germline V gene has CDR1 DFQATT and CDR2 SNEGSKA (reference sequence). CDR3 loop: CSARDFYEGSENEQFF. The CDR3 DNA reads as TGCAGTGCTAGAGACTTCTATGAGGGTTCAGAGAATGAGCAGTTCTTC.

The chain employs TRBV6-1 and TRBJ2-7; TRBD1 matches 7 bases. CDR1 and CDR2 from the germline V gene are MNHNS and SASEGT. The CDR3 totals 17 residues. V was clipped by 6 bases and J by 0 bases; unmatched bases: 14. The CDR3 loop is CASSLWAGGGSSYEQYF. The CDR3 DNA reads as TGTGCCAGCAGCCTGTGGGCAGGGGGTGGGAGCTCCTACGAGCAGTACTTC.

The genes are TRBV7-9 and TRBJ2-7; D gene uncertain. CDR3 length: 14 residues. Trimming removed 4 bases from V and 5 bases from J, with 15 bases in between. In germline, CDR1 is SEHNR, CDR2 FQNEAQ (reference sequence). CDR3 in amino acids: CASSSERLTDEQYF. The CDR3 coding sequence is TGTGCCAGCAGCTCTGAACGGTTGACCGACGAGCAGTACTTC.

In nucleotides, the CDR3 is TGCGCCAGCAGCTTGGACCGGGGGAACAATGAGCAGTTCTTC. It codes for CASSLDRGNNEQFF. This rearrangement joins TRBV5-1 to TRBJ2-1; TRBD2 might be the D (6 bases). V lost 0 bases and J 5 bases, leaving 9 bases between the germline ends. The CDR3 loop spans 14 amino acids. The V gene's germline CDR1 is SGHRS and CDR2 YFSETQ. Based on the CDR3 plus reference TRBV5-1 and TRBJ2-1, the full variable domain is KAGVTQTPRYLIKTRGQQVTLSCSPISGHRSVSWYQQTPGQGLQFLFEYFSETQRNKGNFPGRFSGRQFSNSRSEMNVSTLELGDSALYLCASSLDRGNNEQFFGPGTRLTVL.

In its sample, this clonotype was seen many times. The rearrangement links TRBV20-1 to TRBJ1-1; D ambiguous. CDR1 and CDR2 from the germline V gene are DFQATT and SNEGSKA (reference sequence). The CDR3 spans 13 residues. The germline V and J ends were trimmed by 6 bases and 2 bases, with 13 bases remaining between them. DNA for the CDR3: TGCAGTGCGAGGTTTGGTTTTAACACTGAAGCTTTCTTT. It codes for CSARFGFNTEAFF.

This clonotype has more than one count but fewer than ten. The CDR3 reads CASSYVRNEQFF. The DNA of the CDR3 is TGTGCCAGCAGTTACGTTCGCAATGAGCAGTTCTTC. The chain combines TRBV6-6 with TRBJ2-1; no clear D gene. This CDR3 has 12 residues. Trimming pared 2 bases from V and 6 bases from J, leaving 5 bases between. CDR1 and CDR2 (germline): MNHNY, SVGAGI (reference sequence).

The chain links TRBV5-1 to TRBJ2-1; 14 bases fit TRBD2. CDR1 is SGHRS, CDR2 YFSETQ, per germline. Unmatched junction bases numbered 2, after V lost 0 bases and J lost 0 bases. The CDR3 consists of 18 residues. The CDR3 DNA reads TGCGCCAGCAGCTTGGAGACTAGCGGGAGGGCCTCCTACAATGAGCAGTTCTTC. Encoded protein: CASSLETSGRASYNEQFF.

In its sample, this clonotype was seen a few times. This rearrangement joins TRBV15 to TRBJ2-2; D remains unclear. The CDR3 is 16 residues long. Germline assignment: CDR1 LNHNV and CDR2 YYDKDF (reference sequence). The germline V and J ends were trimmed by 0 bases and 2 bases, with 10 bases remaining between them. CDR3 sequence reads: CATSRDRQLNTGELFF. CDR3 sequence (DNA): TGTGCCACCAGCAGAGATCGCCAGCTAAACACCGGGGAGCTGTTTTTT.

This clonotype has just a few counts. The chain is built from TRBV27 and TRBJ1-6, with D unresolved. With 3 bases removed from V and 7 bases from J, the gap between germline ends came to 10 bases. Germline V gene sequence: CDR1 MNHEY, CDR2 SMNVEV (reference sequence). This CDR3 spans 14 amino acids. The CDR3 spells CASSLEGWNSPLHF. CDR3 sequence (DNA): TGTGCCAGCAGTTTGGAGGGTTGGAATTCACCCCTCCACTTT.

This clonotype has only a few counts. The chain joins TRBV7-9 to TRBJ2-7; TRBD1 agrees at 7 bases. Trimming took 1 base from V and 2 from J; bases not matched to a gene: 5. Germline V gene sequence: CDR1 SEHNR, CDR2 FQNEAQ (reference sequence). This CDR3 has 15 amino acids. Here the CDR3 DNA reads TGTGCCAGCAGCTTAGGGACGGGACAGACCTACGAGCAGTACTTC. Protein product: CASSLGTGQTYEQYF.

V usage is TRBV3-1 and J usage is TRBJ2-2; 10 positions match TRBD2. The V and J ends lost 3 bases and 6 bases, in that order; junction bases with no gene match: 13. The CDR3 runs 18 residues. Germline V gene lookup returns CDR1 LGHDT and CDR2 YNNKEL (reference sequence). CDR3 nucleotide sequence: TGTGCCAGCAGCCATCTCCCGATAGGGACTAGCGCCCCCGGGGAGCTGTTTTTT. Protein product: CASSHLPIGTSAPGELFF. Drawing the rest from reference TRBV3-1 and TRBJ2-2, the complete variable domain is DTAVSQTPKYLVTQMGNDKSIKCEQNLGHDTMYWYKQDSKKFLKIMFSYNNKELIINETVPNRFSPKSPDKAHLNLHINSLELGDSAVYFCASSHLPIGTSAPGELFFGEGSRLTVL.

This clonotype was counted ten times or more. The chain has TRBV20-1 and TRBJ1-2, with a possible D match to TRBD1 (6 bases). The CDR3 totals 13 residues. Trimming pared 5 bases from V and 1 base from J, leaving 11 bases between. Germline CDR1 reads DFQATT; CDR2 reads SNEGSKA (reference sequence). CDR3 sequence reads: CSAVDSHNYGYTF. DNA of the CDR3: TGCAGTGCTGTGGACAGTCATAACTATGGCTACACCTTC.

This chain links TRBV20-1 with TRBJ2-5; 9 positions match TRBD2. This CDR3 is built from 15 residues. Unmatched junction bases numbered 4, after V lost 0 bases and J lost 2 bases. The V gene's germline CDR1 is DFQATT and CDR2 SNEGSKA (reference sequence). CDR3 sequence: CSAREGSGGQETQYF. DNA for the CDR3: TGCAGTGCTAGAGAGGGTAGCGGGGGACAAGAGACCCAGTACTTC.

The chain links TRBV10-3 to TRBJ2-7; 8 nucleotides align to TRBD2. V lost 2 bases, J lost 0 bases, and 12 bases stayed unmatched. CDR1 and CDR2 from the germline V gene are ENHRY and SYGVKD. The CDR3 spans 18 residues. For the CDR3, the DNA is TGTGCCATCAGTGAGCCCGGGGGGGGTTACGAACTCTCCTACGAGCAGTACTTC. Translated, it gives CAISEPGGGYELSYEQYF.

This clonotype was detected a few times. The CDR3 DNA reads TGTGCCAGCAGCGGGACACCCTTTCTAGATGAGCAGTTCTTC. It is translated as CASSGTPFLDEQFF. The genes are TRBV7-2 and TRBJ2-1, with D possibly matching TRBD1 (6 bases). Looked up from germline, CDR1 is SGHTA and CDR2 is FQGNSA. The V gene lost 5 bases and the J gene lost 8 bases, with 16 bases spanning the gap. The CDR3 sequence is 14 residues long.

The genes are TRBV7-6 and TRBJ2-7; weak D call: TRBD1 (5 bases). The CDR3 runs to 13 residues. Per the germline V gene, CDR1 is SGHVS and CDR2 is FNYEAQ. V shed 6 bases and J shed 1 base, with 10 bases lying between them. CDR3 amino acids: CASSETDSYEQYF. DNA of the CDR3: TGTGCCAGCAGTGAGACAGATTCCTACGAGCAGTACTTC.

This sequence joins TRBV7-2 and TRBJ2-5; 11 bases align to TRBD1. Germline V gives CDR1 SGHTA, CDR2 FQGNSA. With 5 bases clipped from V and 1 base from J, the junction kept 3 bases outside the gene matches. The CDR3 totals 15 residues. CDR3 in amino acids: CASSMGQGVQETQYF. CDR3 nucleotides: TGTGCCAGCAGCATGGGACAGGGGGTCCAAGAGACCCAGTACTTC. Combining the CDR3 with reference TRBV7-2 and TRBJ2-5 gives the whole variable domain GAGVSQSPSNKVTEKGKDVELRCDPISGHTALYWYRQSLGQGLEFLIYFQGNSAPDKSGLPSDRFSAERTGGSVSTLTIQRTQQEDSAVYLCASSMGQGVQETQYFGPGTRLLVL.